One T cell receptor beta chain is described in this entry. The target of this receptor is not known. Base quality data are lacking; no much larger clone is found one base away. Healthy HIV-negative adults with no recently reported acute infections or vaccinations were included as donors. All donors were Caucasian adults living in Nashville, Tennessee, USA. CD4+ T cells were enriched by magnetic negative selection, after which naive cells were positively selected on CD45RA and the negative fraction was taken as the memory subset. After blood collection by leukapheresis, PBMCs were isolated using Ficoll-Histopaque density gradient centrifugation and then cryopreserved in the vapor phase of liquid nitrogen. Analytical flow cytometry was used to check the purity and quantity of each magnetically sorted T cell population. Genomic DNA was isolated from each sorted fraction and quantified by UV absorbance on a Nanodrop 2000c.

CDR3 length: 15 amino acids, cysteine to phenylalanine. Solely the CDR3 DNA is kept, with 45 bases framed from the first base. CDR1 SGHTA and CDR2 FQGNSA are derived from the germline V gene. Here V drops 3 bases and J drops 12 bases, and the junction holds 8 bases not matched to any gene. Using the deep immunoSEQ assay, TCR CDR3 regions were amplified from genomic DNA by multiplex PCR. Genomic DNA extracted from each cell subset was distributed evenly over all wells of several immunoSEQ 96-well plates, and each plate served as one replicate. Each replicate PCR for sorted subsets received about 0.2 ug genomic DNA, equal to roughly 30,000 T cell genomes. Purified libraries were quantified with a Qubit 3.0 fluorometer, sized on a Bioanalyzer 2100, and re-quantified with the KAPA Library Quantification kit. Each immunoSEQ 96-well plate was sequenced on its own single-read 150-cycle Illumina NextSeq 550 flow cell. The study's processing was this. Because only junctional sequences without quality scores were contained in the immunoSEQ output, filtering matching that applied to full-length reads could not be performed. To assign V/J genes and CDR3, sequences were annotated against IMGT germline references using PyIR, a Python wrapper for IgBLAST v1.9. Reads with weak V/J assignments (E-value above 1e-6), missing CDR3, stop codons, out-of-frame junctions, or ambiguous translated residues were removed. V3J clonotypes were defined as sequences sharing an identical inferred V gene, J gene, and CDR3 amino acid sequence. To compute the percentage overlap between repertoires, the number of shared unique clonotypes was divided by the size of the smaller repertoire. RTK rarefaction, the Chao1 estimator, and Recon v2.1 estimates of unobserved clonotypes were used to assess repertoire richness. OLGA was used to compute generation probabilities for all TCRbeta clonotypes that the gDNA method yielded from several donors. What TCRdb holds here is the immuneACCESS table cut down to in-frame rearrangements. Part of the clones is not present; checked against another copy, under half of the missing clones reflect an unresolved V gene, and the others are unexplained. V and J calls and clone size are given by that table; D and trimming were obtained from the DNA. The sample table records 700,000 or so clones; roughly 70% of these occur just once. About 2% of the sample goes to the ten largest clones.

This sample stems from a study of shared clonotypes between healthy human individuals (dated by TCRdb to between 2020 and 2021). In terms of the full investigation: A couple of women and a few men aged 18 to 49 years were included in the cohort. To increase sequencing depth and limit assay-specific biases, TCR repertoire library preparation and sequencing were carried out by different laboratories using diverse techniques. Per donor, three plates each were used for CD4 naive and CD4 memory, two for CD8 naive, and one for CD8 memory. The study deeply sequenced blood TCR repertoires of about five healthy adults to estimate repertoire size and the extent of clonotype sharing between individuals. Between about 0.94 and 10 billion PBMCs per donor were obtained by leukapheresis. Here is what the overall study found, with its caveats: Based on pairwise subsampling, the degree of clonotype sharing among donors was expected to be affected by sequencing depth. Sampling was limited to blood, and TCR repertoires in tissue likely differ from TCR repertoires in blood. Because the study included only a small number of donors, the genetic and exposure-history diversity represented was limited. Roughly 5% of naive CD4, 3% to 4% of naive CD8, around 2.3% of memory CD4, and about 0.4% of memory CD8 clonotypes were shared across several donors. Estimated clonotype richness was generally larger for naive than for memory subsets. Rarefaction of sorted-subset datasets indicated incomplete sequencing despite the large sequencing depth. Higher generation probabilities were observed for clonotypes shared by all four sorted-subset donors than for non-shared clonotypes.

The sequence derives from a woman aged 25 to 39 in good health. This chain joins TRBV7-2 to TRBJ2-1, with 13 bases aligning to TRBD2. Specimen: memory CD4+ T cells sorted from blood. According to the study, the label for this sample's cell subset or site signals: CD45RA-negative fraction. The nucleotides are TGTGCCAGCAGCTTGACGGGACTAGCGGGAATTGGGCAGTTCTTC. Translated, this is CASSLTGLAGIGQFF.